This T cell receptor (beta chain) was observed in a study of CD8 T cells in Susac syndrome. The study's findings and limits: It was acknowledged by the study that relatively few individuals were included in its TCR sequencing and HLA analysis.

V gave up 6 bases and J gave up 3 bases, with 10 bases separating them. The CDR3 contains 13 residues. Germline CDR1 is SNHLY and CDR2 is FYNNEI. RNA amounts of 0.5 to 1 ug underwent reverse transcription with random hexamers. Amplification of TCR beta CDR3 was carried out by immunoSEQ multiplex PCR, which covered 54 Vbeta and 13 Jbeta segments. TCRdb passed the immunoSEQ multiplex PCR reads through MiXCR, listing each CDR3 protein once. The profile shows around 230,000 distinct CDR3 sequences, about 96% of them singletons. The multiple sclerosis controls comprised treatment-naive patients whose relapsing-remitting disease was stable or active. Isolation of CD8+ and CD4+ T cells was performed negatively, whereas enrichment of TEMRA cells was done by FACS. Concerning this clonotype: Its antigen is not known.

The receptor's source is a human donor with multiple sclerosis. The chain employs TRBV2 and TRBJ2-3; D possibly corresponds to TRBD2 (5 bases). The specimen was CD4+ T cells from PBMCs. CDR3 nucleotide sequence: TGTGCCAGCAGATCGGACTGGACAGATACGCAGTATTTT. Protein: CASRSDWTDTQYF.